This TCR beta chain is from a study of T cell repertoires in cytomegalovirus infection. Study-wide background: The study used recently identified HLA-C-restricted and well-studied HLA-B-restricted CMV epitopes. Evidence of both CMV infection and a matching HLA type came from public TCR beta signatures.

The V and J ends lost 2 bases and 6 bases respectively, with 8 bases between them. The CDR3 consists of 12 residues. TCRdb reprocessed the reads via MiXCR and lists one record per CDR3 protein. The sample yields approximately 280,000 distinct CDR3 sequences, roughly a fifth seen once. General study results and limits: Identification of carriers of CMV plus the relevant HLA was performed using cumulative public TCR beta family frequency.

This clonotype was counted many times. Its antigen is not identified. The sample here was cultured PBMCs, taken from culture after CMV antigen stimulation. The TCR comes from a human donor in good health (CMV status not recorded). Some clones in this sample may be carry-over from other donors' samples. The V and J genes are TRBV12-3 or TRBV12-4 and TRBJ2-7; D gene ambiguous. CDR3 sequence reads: CASSLILSEQYV. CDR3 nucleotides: TGTGCCAGCAGTTTAATTCTTTCCGAGCAGTACGTC.